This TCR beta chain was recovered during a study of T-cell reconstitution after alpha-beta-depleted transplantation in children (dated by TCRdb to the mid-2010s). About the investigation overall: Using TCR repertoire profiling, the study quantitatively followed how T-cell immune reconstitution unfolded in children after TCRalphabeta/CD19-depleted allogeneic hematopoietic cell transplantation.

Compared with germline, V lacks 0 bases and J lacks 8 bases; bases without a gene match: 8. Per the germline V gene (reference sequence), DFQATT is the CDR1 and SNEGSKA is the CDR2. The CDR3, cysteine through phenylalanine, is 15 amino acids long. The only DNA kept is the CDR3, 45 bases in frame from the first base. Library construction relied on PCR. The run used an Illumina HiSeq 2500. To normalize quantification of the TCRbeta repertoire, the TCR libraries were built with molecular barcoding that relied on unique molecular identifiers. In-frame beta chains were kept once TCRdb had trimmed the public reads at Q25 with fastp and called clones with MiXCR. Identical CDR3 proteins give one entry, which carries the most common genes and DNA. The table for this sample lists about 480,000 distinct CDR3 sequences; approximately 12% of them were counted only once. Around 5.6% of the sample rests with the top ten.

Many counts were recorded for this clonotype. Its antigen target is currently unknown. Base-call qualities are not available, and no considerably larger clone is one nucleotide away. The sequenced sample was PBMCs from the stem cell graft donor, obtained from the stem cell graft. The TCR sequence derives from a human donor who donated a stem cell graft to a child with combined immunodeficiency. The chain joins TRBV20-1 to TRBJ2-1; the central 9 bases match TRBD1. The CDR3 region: CSARDLGQGGDEQFF. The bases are TGCAGTGCTAGAGATTTGGGACAGGGTGGCGATGAGCAGTTCTTC.